The next 29 T cell receptor beta chains were all read from a single sample in a study of regulatory T cells in long-lasting Graves disease. Time point described: persistent/refractory GD, antithyroid drugs over 5 years with positive TRAb. Extracted RNA from PBMCs served as the source of the TCR library. To make TCR beta libraries, researchers used iRepertoire HTBI primers and Arm-PCR of CDR3 regions. TCRdb recomputed calls from the multiplex PCR reads with MiXCR, one row per CDR3 protein. The table has about 470,000 distinct CDR3 sequences, more than 20% seen once. This specimen was peripheral blood mononuclear cells (PBMCs), taken when the disease was refractory, from a patient treated with antithyroid drugs. The receptors stem from a female donor with Graves disease.

This clonotype was recorded many times. This chain joins TRBV15 and TRBJ1-1; no definite D call. This CDR3 is 14 amino acids long. Trimming stripped 0 bases from V and 3 bases from J, with 8 bases between. CDR1 LNHNV and CDR2 YYDKDF come from the germline V gene (reference sequence). In DNA, the CDR3 is TGTGCCACCAGCAGAGATCGGAGTGACACTGAAGCTTTCTTT. Encoded protein: CATSRDRSDTEAFF.

The chain uses TRBV29-1 and TRBJ2-3; 7 nucleotides match TRBD1. Trimming took 0 bases from V and 2 from J; bases not matched to a gene: 5. This CDR3 region has 15 residues. Germline-derived CDR1 and CDR2 are SQVTM and ANQGSEA. CDR3 coding DNA: TGCAGCGTTGAAGAGACAGGGATGGACACAGATACGCAGTATTTT. Its translation is CSVEETGMDTDTQYF.

The chain joins TRBV29-1 to TRBJ2-7, with 11 bases identical to TRBD1. The CDR3 has 13 residues. After removal of 6 bases from V and 6 bases from J, the junction contained 7 bases not matched to a gene. Germline V gene data show CDR1 as SQVTM and CDR2 as ANQGSEA. CDR3 sequence reads: CSVDLGTGGEQYF. The CDR3 DNA reads as TGCAGCGTCGATCTCGGGACAGGGGGCGAGCAGTACTTC.

At least ten counts were recorded for this clonotype. The J gene is TRBJ1-2, the V gene TRBV28; weak D call: TRBD1 (6 bases). The CDR3 is 18 amino acids. Germline V gene lookup returns CDR1 MDHEN and CDR2 SYDVKM. The V gene lost 1 base and the J gene lost 4 bases, with 22 bases spanning the gap. Here the CDR3 reads CASSLLGNSGGRGYGYTF. The CDR3 nucleotides read TGTGCCAGCAGTTTATTGGGAAATTCTGGGGGGCGCGGCTATGGCTACACCTTC.

This clonotype came up many times. V and J are TRBV3-1 and TRBJ2-7; D might be TRBD1 (6 bases). Trimming stripped 0 bases from V and 2 bases from J, with 17 bases between. The V gene's germline CDR1 is LGHDT and CDR2 YNNKEL (reference sequence). The CDR3 runs 17 residues. The CDR3 sequence is CASSQETGRGNAYEQYF. The DNA of the CDR3 is TGTGCCAGCAGCCAAGAAACGGGCAGGGGAAATGCCTACGAGCAGTACTTC.

V usage is TRBV7-9 and J usage is TRBJ2-3; 12 nucleotides align to TRBD1. V lost 2 bases and J lost 3; bases outside the gene matches: 6. CDR1 is SEHNR, CDR2 FQNEAQ, per germline (reference sequence). The CDR3 totals 17 residues. The CDR3 spells CASSLFGTGGATDTQYF. The CDR3 bases are TGTGCCAGCAGCTTATTCGGGACAGGGGGCGCGACAGATACGCAGTATTTT.

The V call is TRBV7-2, the J call TRBJ2-3; 7 bases are a match to TRBD2. J was trimmed by 6 bases and V by 4 bases; bases with no gene match: 7. This CDR3 has 14 amino acids. CDR1 is SGHTA and CDR2 is FQGNSA in the germline V gene. The CDR3 nucleotides are TGTGCCAGCAGCTCCTGGGAGGGTAGGGATACGCAGTATTTT. Its translation is CASSSWEGRDTQYF. The full variable domain, with the rest looked up from reference TRBV7-2 and TRBJ2-3, is GAGVSQSPSNKVTEKGKDVELRCDPISGHTALYWYRQSLGQGLEFLIYFQGNSAPDKSGLPSDRFSAERTGGSVSTLTIQRTQQEDSAVYLCASSSWEGRDTQYFGPGTRLTVL.

This clonotype was found many times. This chain uses TRBV11-2 with TRBJ2-2; D is perhaps TRBD1 or TRBD2 (6 bases each). This CDR3 comprises 16 residues. Germline CDR1 is SGHAT and CDR2 is FQNNGV. V dropped 2 bases and J dropped 5 bases, with 15 bases sitting between them. The CDR3 coding sequence is TGTGCCAGCAGCTTAAGGGGGGACGTGACGACCGGGGAGCTGTTTTTT. Its protein product is CASSLRGDVTTGELFF.

The J gene is TRBJ2-3, the V gene TRBV20-1, with D uncertain. Germline V gives CDR1 DFQATT, CDR2 SNEGSKA (reference sequence). Trimming shortened V by 2 bases and J by 2 bases, and 8 bases separated the two germline ends. This CDR3 region has 13 residues. The chain's CDR3 is CSARWSATDTQYF. The CDR3 DNA reads as TGCAGTGCTAGATGGAGCGCCACAGATACGCAGTATTTT.

This clonotype has a count of ten or more. This chain connects TRBV10-3 to TRBJ2-7; 9 bases map to TRBD2. Germline loops: CDR1 ENHRY, CDR2 SYGVKD. This CDR3 has 16 residues. V dropped 4 bases and J dropped 4; count of bases not matched to a gene: 11. Here the CDR3 reads CAISGGGTSTSYEQYF. In nucleotides, the CDR3 is TGTGCCATCAGTGGCGGAGGGACTAGCACCTCGTACGAGCAGTACTTC.

This clonotype showed up many times. The rearrangement links TRBV28 to TRBJ1-2; perhaps TRBD1 as D (5 bases). This CDR3 is 17 amino acids long. CDR1 and CDR2 from the germline V gene are MDHEN and SYDVKM. V was pared by 5 bases and J by 7 bases, with 26 bases between. CDR3 sequence reads: CASSPLGPRGLRAGYTF. CDR3 coding DNA: TGTGCCAGCAGTCCACTGGGACCGCGCGGCCTACGGGCTGGCTACACCTTC.

This clonotype was recorded at least ten times. The J gene is TRBJ2-2, the V gene TRBV2; D is possibly TRBD1 (6 bases). This CDR3 comprises 14 residues. Germline lookup yields CDR1 SNHLY and CDR2 FYNNEI. V lost 6 bases and J lost 5, with 13 bases in between. The CDR3 DNA is TGTGCCAGCAGAACCGGGACACCTACCGGGGAGCTGTTTTTT. Its translation: CASRTGTPTGELFF. Using reference TRBV2 and TRBJ2-2 for the parts outside the CDR3, the full variable domain is EPEVTQTPSHQVTQMGQEVILRCVPISNHLYFYWYRQILGQKVEFLVSFYNNEISEKSEIFDDQFSVERPDGSNFTLKIRSTKLEDSAMYFCASRTGTPTGELFFGEGSRLTVL.

This chain joins TRBV18 and TRBJ1-2; a weak D match, TRBD1 (5 bases). There are 15 residues in the CDR3. V was cut by 0 bases and J by 7 bases, with 15 bases left in between. Germline V gives CDR1 KGHSH, CDR2 LQKENI. The CDR3 region has the DNA TGTGCCAGCTCACCACCGGGACGGACCTTGGGTGGCTACACCTTC. It is translated as CASSPPGRTLGGYTF.

V usage is TRBV12-3 or TRBV12-4 and J usage is TRBJ1-1; 8 bases align to TRBD1. Losses at the gene ends were 5 bases for V and 2 bases for J; bases not matched to a gene: 7. This CDR3 is built from 15 residues. The CDR3 DNA reads as TGTGCCAGCAGTCCCACCAGGGGGCTAAACACTGAAGCTTTCTTT. Protein product: CASSPTRGLNTEAFF.

With respect to this clonotype: A much larger clone is a single base away; this may be a read error. The chain has TRBV2 and TRBJ1-5, with 7 bases identical to TRBD1. Per germline, CDR1 SNHLY and CDR2 FYNNEI. Unmatched junction bases numbered 9, after V lost 8 bases and J lost 2 bases. This CDR3 spans 15 amino acids. CDR3 residues: CASGMRTGGNQPQHF. The CDR3 nucleotides read TGTGCCAGCGGAATGCGGACAGGTGGCAATCAGCCCCAGCATTTT.

This clonotype was detected a few times. The chain recombines TRBV28 with TRBJ2-2, with no clear D. The CDR3 totals 16 residues. CDR1 is MDHEN and CDR2 is SYDVKM in the germline V gene. The V and J ends lost 8 bases and 3 bases respectively, with 19 bases between them. CDR3 region: CASRRMGNGYTGELFF. In DNA form, the CDR3 reads TGTGCCAGCCGCCGTATGGGGAACGGTTACACCGGGGAGCTGTTTTTT.

The V and J genes are TRBV12-3 or TRBV12-4 and TRBJ1-2; no reliable D call. V dropped 1 base and J dropped 9 bases, with 15 bases sitting between them. This CDR3 contains 14 residues. CDR3 nucleotides: TGTGCCAGCAGTTTAGGGTTCGTTTCTAGTCGCTACACCTTC. Protein: CASSLGFVSSRYTF.

The chain carries TRBV19 and TRBJ1-3; no clear D gene. V shed 7 bases and J shed 0 bases, with 10 bases lying between them. CDR1 is LNHDA and CDR2 is SQIVND in the germline V gene (reference sequence). The CDR3 covers 14 residues. The CDR3 is CASIRSVSGNTIYF. CDR3 coding DNA: TGTGCCAGTATTCGCTCGGTCTCTGGAAACACCATATATTTT.

This chain uses TRBV6-2 or TRBV6-3 with TRBJ2-5, with D uncertain. Deletions cut 2 bases from V and 7 bases from J, with 11 bases between. Germline V gene data show CDR1 as MNHEY and CDR2 as SVGEGT. This CDR3 spans 13 amino acids. CDR3 protein: CASSYGLLTTQYF. In nucleotides, the CDR3 is TGTGCCAGCAGTTACGGGCTCCTTACGACCCAGTACTTC.

V and J are TRBV5-1 and TRBJ1-1; 8 bases agree with TRBD1. CDR1 is SGHRS, CDR2 YFSETQ, per germline. There are 14 residues in the CDR3. Germline trimming cut 4 bases from V and 2 bases from J; bases unmatched to any gene: 4. In DNA form, the CDR3 reads TGCGCCAGCAGCCTACAGGGGGGAAACACTGAAGCTTTCTTT. This translates into CASSLQGGNTEAFF.

This clonotype has ten or more counts. This sequence joins TRBV6-1 and TRBJ2-5, with TRBD1 matching over 8 bases. Germline V gene data show CDR1 as MNHNS and CDR2 as SASEGT. The V segment lost 4 bases and the J segment 5 bases; nucleotides outside the gene matches: 9. CDR3 size: 15 residues. The CDR3 spells CASSAKDRGWETQYF. The CDR3 coding sequence is TGTGCCAGCAGTGCCAAAGACAGGGGATGGGAGACCCAGTACTTC.

The chain links TRBV13 to TRBJ1-1, with D perhaps matching TRBD1 (5 bases). Trimming took off 6 bases at V and 4 bases at J, with 12 bases between the two ends. Germline CDR1 and CDR2: PRHDT and FYEKMQ (reference sequence). The CDR3 is 13 amino acids. CDR3 loop: CASSFPRGTEAFF. As DNA, the CDR3 is TGTGCCAGCAGTTTTCCTAGGGGCACTGAAGCTTTCTTT.

The chain couples TRBV6-1 to TRBJ1-1, with D unresolved. The CDR3 runs to 17 residues. Germline CDR1 reads MNHNS; CDR2 reads SASEGT. V was cut by 6 bases and J by 2 bases, with 22 bases left in between. CDR3 protein: CASRPRPAGMGNTEAFF. Here the CDR3 DNA reads TGTGCCAGCAGACCACGACCGGCCGGTATGGGTAACACTGAAGCTTTCTTT.

This clonotype came up many times. This rearrangement joins TRBV6-2 or TRBV6-3 to TRBJ1-5, with D uncertain. This CDR3 has 14 residues. Germline CDR1 and CDR2: MNHEY and SVGEGT. V shed 6 bases and J shed 0 bases, with 9 bases lying between them. The CDR3 bases are TGTGCCAGCAGCCGAGACTTTAGCAATCAGCCCCAGCATTTT. Its protein is CASSRDFSNQPQHF.

This clonotype was detected many times. This chain connects TRBV12-3 or TRBV12-4 to TRBJ2-7, with 9 bases fitting TRBD2. The CDR3 has 15 residues. The J segment lost 0 bases and the V segment lost 7 bases, leaving 7 bases of the junction unmatched. The CDR3 here is CASTSSGTSSYEQYF. The CDR3 DNA follows: TGTGCCAGCACCTCTAGCGGGACGAGCTCCTACGAGCAGTACTTC.

This clonotype appeared a few times. V usage is TRBV7-3 and J usage is TRBJ1-1, with a weak D call TRBD1 (5 bases). V lost 0 bases and J lost 4, with 12 bases in between. This CDR3 spans 15 amino acids. Germline values: CDR1 SGHTA, CDR2 FQGTGA. CDR3 loop: CASSLTFGGITEAFF. CDR3 bases: TGTGCCAGCAGCTTAACGTTCGGGGGAATCACTGAAGCTTTCTTT.

V and J are TRBV29-1 and TRBJ2-5; tentative D call: TRBD1 (6 bases). V gave up 4 bases and J gave up 3 bases, with 9 bases separating them. CDR3 length: 12 residues. Per germline, CDR1 SQVTM and CDR2 ANQGSEA. The DNA of the CDR3 is TGCAGCGTTGGGGCAGGGGAAGAGACCCAGTACTTC. It is translated as CSVGAGEETQYF.

This clonotype showed up just a few times. No conserved phenylalanine or tryptophan is present at the end of the CDR3, so a read error is the likely explanation. CDR3 DNA: TGTGCCAGCAGTTACAGGGCTAATCAGCCCCAGCATTCT. It yields the protein CASSYRANQPQHS. The chain joins TRBV2 to TRBJ1-5; a weak D match, TRBD1 (6 bases). Germline V gene sequence: CDR1 SNHLY, CDR2 FYNNEI. V was shortened by 5 bases and J by 4 bases, with 9 bases between the two germline ends. The CDR3 sequence is 13 residues long.

The chain is built from TRBV5-1 and TRBJ1-5, with 7 positions matching TRBD1. With V trimmed by 0 bases and J by 1 base, 4 bases remained unmatched. This CDR3 has 16 amino acids. In germline, CDR1 is SGHRS, CDR2 YFSETQ. CDR3 protein: CASSLEGQISNQPQHF. CDR3 nucleotide sequence: TGCGCCAGCAGCTTGGAGGGACAGATCAGCAATCAGCCCCAGCATTTT.